The 19 T cell receptor beta chains given below trace back to one sample, sequenced in a study of molecular identifiers for immune sequencing clone quantification. TCRdb independently ran MiXCR on the PCR reads; one entry per CDR3 protein. The sample shows over 85,000 distinct CDR3 sequences, 20% to 25% of them seen only once. What was sequenced was naive CD8+ T cells from blood, with Jurkat cell RNA spiked in. The subset here: FACS-sorted CD8+CD4-CCR7+CD45RA+ naive T cells. Source of these receptors: a human donor in good health. Some libraries in this study had Jurkat cell RNA spiked in.

This clonotype was recorded many times. The chain employs TRBV4-1 and TRBJ1-5; possibly TRBD1 for D (6 bases). Germline lookup yields CDR1 MGHRA and CDR2 YSYEKL. The CDR3 loop spans 14 amino acids. Deletions cut 5 bases from V and 3 bases from J, with 11 bases between. This CDR3 reads CASSFTGLNQPQHF. CDR3 nucleotides: TGCGCCAGCAGCTTTACAGGGCTCAATCAGCCCCAGCATTTT.

This clonotype was detected many times. The genes are TRBV6-5 and TRBJ1-5; D is possibly TRBD1 (5 bases). Trimming stripped 5 bases from V and 1 base from J, with 12 bases between. This CDR3 region has 15 residues. CDR1 is MNHEY and CDR2 is SVGAGI in the germline V gene. In nucleotides, the CDR3 is TGTGCCAGCAGTCCTGCTGACAGCAGCAATCAGCCCCAGCATTTT. Encoded protein: CASSPADSSNQPQHF.

Ten or more counts support this clonotype. The chain carries TRBV20-1 and TRBJ2-7, with D perhaps matching TRBD1 or TRBD2 (6 bases each). CDR3 size: 15 residues. Germline assignment: CDR1 DFQATT and CDR2 SNEGSKA (reference sequence). The V end lost 5 bases, the J end lost 4 bases, and 21 bases lay between the germline ends. Here the CDR3 DNA reads TGCAGTGCTCGGAGGGCAGGGGCCCCCGCTTACGAGCAGTACTTC. As protein: CSARRAGAPAYEQYF.

The chain uses TRBV11-2 and TRBJ2-5; no firm D call. The germline V gene has CDR1 SGHAT and CDR2 FQNNGV. This CDR3 comprises 12 residues. Between the trimmed V and J ends, which lost 7 bases and 4 bases, there was a span of 10 bases. CDR3 loop: CASNSWGETQYF. For the CDR3, the DNA is TGTGCCAGCAATTCTTGGGGAGAGACCCAGTACTTC.

A word on this clonotype: Relative to the germline gene, one junction end is altered; a read error may explain this. The V gene is TRBV27, the J gene TRBJ2-4, with a weak D call TRBD2 (6 bases). The CDR3 is 14 amino acids. The germline V gene encodes CDR1 MNHEY and CDR2 SMNVEV (reference sequence). As DNA, the CDR3 is TGTGCCAGCAGTTTGGCCGGGGGAAAAAGCATTCAGTACTTC. Its translation: CASSLAGGKSIQYF.

This clonotype was seen repeatedly, ten times or more. V is TRBV5-8 and J is TRBJ2-1, with D perhaps matching TRBD1 (6 bases). The germline V gene has CDR1 SGHTS and CDR2 YDEGEE. This CDR3 is built from 15 residues. V lost 4 bases and J lost 6, with 17 bases in between. CDR3 residues: CASSPRTDQGNEQFF. CDR3 sequence (DNA): TGTGCCAGCAGCCCGAGGACAGATCAAGGCAATGAGCAGTTCTTC.

Comment on this clonotype: This clone may be a read error of a much larger clone one base away. V and J are TRBV7-9 and TRBJ2-4; D is uncertain. Germline-derived CDR1 and CDR2 are SEHNR and FQNEAQ (reference sequence). This CDR3 has 15 residues. For the CDR3, the DNA is TGTGCCAGCAGCGGTAATTCCTTAGCCAAAAACATTAAGTACTTC. It codes for CASSGNSLAKNIKYF.

This clonotype has a count of ten or more. The V and J genes are TRBV20-1 and TRBJ1-6, with TRBD1 matching over 7 bases. The germline CDR1 and CDR2 sequences are DFQATT and SNEGSKA (reference sequence). CDR3 length: 17 amino acids. The junction had 17 bases not matched to a gene; V was cut back by 3 bases and J by 9 bases. CDR3 coding DNA: TGCAGTGCTAGCTTAAAGGACCGGGACAGCCGAGGTTCACCCCTCCACTTT. It translates to CSASLKDRDSRGSPLHF.

This clonotype was detected ten times or more. The rearrangement joins TRBV29-1 to TRBJ2-3, with TRBD2 as a possible D gene (7 bases). The germline CDR1 and CDR2 sequences are SQVTM and ANQGSEA. Trimming left V 7 bases short and J 4 bases short, with 15 bases between. The CDR3 loop spans 13 amino acids. This CDR3 is CSGWGGVADTQYF. CDR3 bases: TGCAGCGGGTGGGGGGGCGTCGCAGATACGCAGTATTTT.

This clonotype was found a few times. The chain carries TRBV6-2 or TRBV6-3 and TRBJ2-7; TRBD2 aligns across 7 bases. Germline CDR1 reads MNHEY; CDR2 reads SVGEGT. The CDR3 has 13 residues. The V gene end was trimmed by 7 bases and the J gene end by 3 bases; junction bases not matched to a gene: 6. DNA of the CDR3: TGTGCCAGCATGCGGGAGACAATCTACGAGCAGTACTTC. Its protein is CASMRETIYEQYF.

There are a few counts of this clonotype. This chain links TRBV11-2 with TRBJ1-5; D is possibly TRBD1 (5 bases). V lost 3 bases, J lost 5 bases, and 17 bases lay in between. This CDR3 contains 16 residues. Germline-derived CDR1 and CDR2 are SGHAT and FQNNGV. For the CDR3, the DNA is TGTGCCAGCAGCTTGGGTCCGGCAGGGTACCATCAGCCCCAGCATTTT. It yields the protein CASSLGPAGYHQPQHF.

This clonotype was recorded a few times. This sequence joins TRBV4-3 and TRBJ1-4; 9 nucleotides align to TRBD1. Losses at the gene ends were 4 bases for V and 8 bases for J; bases not matched to a gene: 11. The germline V gene has CDR1 LGHNA and CDR2 YSLEER. This CDR3 has 16 amino acids. The CDR3 spells CASSLSRQGGSEKLFF. The CDR3 region has the DNA TGCGCCAGCAGCCTTAGCCGACAGGGGGGAAGCGAAAAACTGTTTTTT.

The chain is built from TRBV2 and TRBJ1-5; D is undetermined. Trimming left V 6 bases short and J 0 bases short, with 9 bases between. The length of the CDR3 is 14 residues. Germline values: CDR1 SNHLY, CDR2 FYNNEI. The CDR3: CASSQVDSNQPQHF. The CDR3 bases are TGTGCCAGCAGCCAGGTGGATAGCAATCAGCCCCAGCATTTT.

This clonotype was detected many times. This rearrangement joins TRBV19 to TRBJ2-7, with TRBD2 identical over 9 bases. J lost 7 bases, V lost 5 bases, and 6 bases had no gene match. The CDR3 totals 13 residues. CDR1 and CDR2 (germline): LNHDA, SQIVND (reference sequence). The CDR3 loop is CASSSAGGQEQYF. CDR3 nucleotide sequence: TGTGCCAGTAGTTCCGCGGGGGGGCAGGAGCAGTACTTC.

With respect to this clonotype: A read error may explain this, as a much larger clone is one base away. Because the CDR3's place on the DNA is in doubt, the DNA is left out and the CDR3 is given as listed by TCRdb. The rearrangement links TRBV29-1 to TRBJ1-3. The CDR3 has 13 amino acids, counting both end residues. CDR1 and CDR2 from the germline V gene are SQVTM and ANQGSEA. The CDR3 here is CSVGQGSGNTTYF.

This clonotype has only a few counts. This CDR3 is CASSIQYNEQFF. As DNA, the CDR3 is TGTGCCAGCAGCATTCAATACAATGAGCAGTTCTTC. The chain links TRBV13 to TRBJ2-1, with no clear D. The CDR3 length is 12 residues. Trimming took 5 bases from V and 4 from J, leaving 6 bases between them. The V gene's germline CDR1 is PRHDT and CDR2 FYEKMQ (reference sequence).

V gene TRBV12-3 or TRBV12-4 combines with J gene TRBJ2-7, with 11 bases fitting TRBD2. The better agreement between TRBJ2-5 and the DNA end casts doubt on the J call. CDR3 length: 17 residues. For the CDR3, the DNA is TGTGCCAGCAGTTTATCGGGGCTAGCGGGAGGAGGGGAGACCCAGTACTTC. The encoded protein is CASSLSGLAGGGETQYF.

This clonotype occurred many times. The gene calls are TRBV7-2 and TRBJ2-3, with TRBD2 identical over 11 bases. J was trimmed by 5 bases and V by 5 bases; bases with no gene match: 9. Germline V gene data show CDR1 as SGHTA and CDR2 as FQGNSA. The CDR3 contains 16 residues. CDR3 coding DNA: TGTGCCAGCAGCGTGCTAGCGGGGGGAGCGGGAGATACGCAGTATTTT. Encoded protein: CASSVLAGGAGDTQYF.

In this sample, this clonotype turned up many times. V usage is TRBV14 and J usage is TRBJ2-3; tentative D call: TRBD2 (6 bases). This CDR3 spans 19 amino acids. The germline V gene has CDR1 SGHDN and CDR2 FVKESK. Trimming removed 0 bases at V and 1 base at J, with 20 bases between. CDR3 DNA sequence: TGTGCCAGCAGCCAAGATGGCCCATCTGCGGGATTTCGCACAGATACGCAGTATTTT. Its translation is CASSQDGPSAGFRTDTQYF.